These 26 T cell receptor beta chains share one sample of origin, sequenced in a study of breast tumors, draining lymph nodes, adjacent tissues. TCRdb processed the multiplex PCR reads anew with MiXCR; each CDR3 protein has one entry. The sample lists 120,000 or so distinct CDR3 sequences, 20% occurring once. Breast cancer patients provided tissue from their axillary draining lymph nodes. Source material: axillary lymph node tissue. These receptors came from a female donor with breast cancer. Some clones in this sample may be carry-over from other donors' samples.

This clonotype was recorded many times. The chain is built from TRBV6-5 and TRBJ2-5, with TRBD2 identical over 13 bases. Germline CDR1 and CDR2: MNHEY and SVGAGI. V lost 2 bases and J lost 3; bases outside the gene matches: 0. This CDR3 has 15 amino acids. In DNA form, the CDR3 reads TGTGCCAGCAGTTACGGACTAGCGGGGGAAGAGACCCAGTACTTC. Protein product: CASSYGLAGEETQYF.

There are many counts of this clonotype. The rearrangement joins TRBV25-1 to TRBJ1-6; weak D call: TRBD1 (6 bases). The CDR3 loop spans 14 amino acids. Trimming left V 5 bases short and J 5 bases short, with 10 bases between. Per the germline V gene, CDR1 is MGHDK and CDR2 is SYGVNS. The CDR3 DNA follows: TGTGCCAGCAGTAGGACAGCAAATAATTCACCCCTCCACTTT. It encodes CASSRTANNSPLHF.

The chain combines TRBV27 with TRBJ1-5; D gene uncertain. The CDR3 loop spans 15 amino acids. Trimming removed 5 bases from V and 0 bases from J, with 11 bases in between. The germline CDR1 and CDR2 sequences are MNHEY and SMNVEV (reference sequence). DNA of the CDR3: TGTGCCAGCAGTCTAGTAGGGATTAGCAATCAGCCCCAGCATTTT. It encodes CASSLVGISNQPQHF.

The V and J genes are TRBV6-5 and TRBJ2-3; the D gene is possibly TRBD1 (6 bases). Between the trimmed V and J ends, which lost 4 bases and 1 base, there was a span of 12 bases. CDR3 size: 15 residues. The germline gives CDR1 MNHEY, CDR2 SVGAGI. CDR3 in DNA: TGTGCCAGCAGTTCCCTTAGACAGGGCACAGATACGCAGTATTTT. This sequence encodes CASSSLRQGTDTQYF.

This clonotype was detected ten times or more. The chain recombines TRBV5-1 with TRBJ2-7; TRBD2 matches 12 bases. Losses at the gene ends were 1 base for V and 0 bases for J; bases not matched to a gene: 5. The CDR3 length is 17 residues. Germline V CDR1 and CDR2: SGHRS, YFSETQ. Here the CDR3 reads CASSLFGLAGSSYEQYF. The CDR3 DNA follows: TGCGCCAGCAGCTTGTTCGGACTAGCGGGGAGCTCCTACGAGCAGTACTTC.

The table lists this clonotype with many counts. The rearrangement uses TRBV5-1 and TRBJ2-7; unclear D gene. Per the germline V gene, CDR1 is SGHRS and CDR2 is YFSETQ. The CDR3 length is 14 residues. V shed 8 bases and J shed 1 base, with 16 bases lying between them. DNA of the CDR3: TGCGCCAGACCCGGACGTCGCAAGTCCTACGAGCAGTACTTC. Its translation: CARPGRRKSYEQYF.

A word on this clonotype: It may be a read error: a sequence one base away is much more abundant. The missing conserved phenylalanine or tryptophan at the end of this CDR3 makes a read error likely. V usage is TRBV6-1 and J usage is TRBJ2-5, with 13 bases matching TRBD2. This CDR3 is 15 amino acids long. Trimming at V came to 1 base and at J to 5 bases, leaving 1 base not matched to a gene. Germline V gives CDR1 MNHNS, CDR2 SASEGT. As DNA, the CDR3 is TGTGCCAGCAGTGAAGTACTAGCGGGGGGGGAGACCCAGTACCTC. This codes for CASSEVLAGGETQYL.

This clonotype was seen at least ten times. The chain recombines TRBV18 with TRBJ2-7; 7 bases are shared with TRBD1. Germline-derived CDR1 and CDR2 are KGHSH and LQKENI. The CDR3 spans 14 residues. J gave up 5 bases and V 6 bases, and 10 bases lay outside the gene matches. The CDR3 nucleotides read TGTGCCAGCTCCCAGGACAGGTCTCGGGACGAGCAGTACTTC. Translating it yields CASSQDRSRDEQYF.

This clonotype was recorded many times. This chain connects TRBV10-3 to TRBJ1-6, with D perhaps TRBD1 (6 bases). Germline V gene sequence: CDR1 ENHRY, CDR2 SYGVKD. The CDR3 contains 14 residues. The V gene lost 6 bases and the J gene lost 8 bases, with 14 bases spanning the gap. The CDR3 reads CAIRDSVQDSPLHF. CDR3 sequence (DNA): TGTGCCATCAGGGACAGCGTTCAGGATTCACCCCTCCACTTT.

About this clonotype itself: This may be a read error: a much more frequent sequence differs by one nucleotide. The chain combines TRBV5-1 with TRBJ1-4; perhaps TRBD1 as D (6 bases). Trimming pared 5 bases from V and 3 bases from J, leaving 14 bases between. The length of the CDR3 is 15 residues. Germline loops: CDR1 SGHRS, CDR2 YFSETQ. As DNA, the CDR3 is TGCGCCAGCAGATTTTCAGGGACACCTAATGAAAAACTGTTTTTT. Protein product: CASRFSGTPNEKLFF.

This clonotype was counted between two and nine times. The chain is built from TRBV6-5 and TRBJ2-6; 10 positions agree with TRBD1. In germline, CDR1 is MNHEY, CDR2 SVGAGI. The CDR3 totals 18 residues. V shed 5 bases and J 2 bases; nucleotides not matched to a gene: 9. The CDR3 loop reads CASSPSGQGLPGANVLTF. The DNA for the CDR3 is TGTGCCAGCAGTCCATCGGGACAGGGGCTCCCTGGGGCCAACGTCCTGACTTTC.

This clonotype was recorded at least ten times. V gene TRBV2 combines with J gene TRBJ1-5; D remains ambiguous. Trimming took 4 bases from V and 4 from J, leaving 11 bases between them. The CDR3 length is 14 residues. CDR1 is SNHLY, CDR2 FYNNEI, per germline. In DNA form, the CDR3 reads TGTGCCAGCAGTGTCGACACCTTAAATCAGCCCCAGCATTTT. Protein: CASSVDTLNQPQHF. Variable domain in full (rest from reference TRBV2 and TRBJ1-5): EPEVTQTPSHQVTQMGQEVILRCVPISNHLYFYWYRQILGQKVEFLVSFYNNEISEKSEIFDDQFSVERPDGSNFTLKIRSTKLEDSAMYFCASSVDTLNQPQHFGDGTRLSIL.

This clonotype has a count of ten or more. The chain combines TRBV9 with TRBJ1-2, with TRBD1 identical over 7 bases. The CDR3 consists of 14 residues. Germline assignment: CDR1 SGDLS and CDR2 YYNGEE. The V and J ends lost 2 bases and 8 bases, in that order; junction bases with no gene match: 9. CDR3 nucleotide sequence: TGTGCCAGCAGCGTCATCGACAGGGTCCGGGGCTACACCTTC. Encoded protein: CASSVIDRVRGYTF.

This clonotype has ten or more counts. The chain has TRBV20-1 and TRBJ1-2; 12 nucleotides align to TRBD1. The CDR3 has 16 amino acids. Germline V gene sequence: CDR1 DFQATT, CDR2 SNEGSKA (reference sequence). After removal of 5 bases from V and 3 bases from J, the junction contained 10 bases not matched to a gene. The CDR3 region is CSARNRDRGLDYGYTF. The CDR3 DNA is TGCAGTGCTCGAAACCGGGACAGGGGGCTTGACTATGGCTACACCTTC.

This clonotype occurred many times. V gene TRBV7-2 combines with J gene TRBJ2-1; D not certain. The CDR3 runs to 13 residues. CDR1 SGHTA and CDR2 FQGNSA come from the germline V gene. With 2 bases removed from V and 9 bases from J, the gap between germline ends came to 11 bases. The CDR3 loop is CASSLIGDTEQFF. DNA for the CDR3: TGTGCCAGCAGCTTAATAGGAGACACTGAGCAGTTCTTC.

The table lists this clonotype with many counts. The V and J genes are TRBV5-1 and TRBJ2-5; D may be TRBD1 or TRBD2 (6 bases each). V was trimmed by 4 bases and J by 5 bases, leaving 18 bases between them. This CDR3 contains 15 residues. The germline gives CDR1 SGHRS, CDR2 YFSETQ. CDR3 amino acids: CASSPGPRGVETQYF. CDR3 sequence (DNA): TGCGCCAGCAGCCCGGGACCGAGGGGGGTTGAGACCCAGTACTTC.

This clonotype was observed a few times. The rearrangement joins TRBV9 to TRBJ2-3; maybe TRBD2 (5 bases). This CDR3 is 15 amino acids long. Germline V gives CDR1 SGDLS, CDR2 YYNGEE. The germline V and J ends were trimmed by 0 bases and 3 bases, with 11 bases remaining between them. Here the CDR3 DNA reads TGTGCCAGCAGCGTAGGGTTAGCGTGGACAGATACGCAGTATTTT. It translates to CASSVGLAWTDTQYF.

This clonotype came up many times. The chain combines TRBV20-1 with TRBJ1-2; a weak D match, TRBD1 (6 bases). The CDR3 has 11 amino acids. Germline V CDR1 and CDR2: DFQATT, SNEGSKA (reference sequence). Trimming left V 5 bases short and J 9 bases short, with 13 bases between. CDR3 DNA sequence: TGCAGTGCTTTACAGGGAAGGCGCTACACCTTC. Its protein product is CSALQGRRYTF.

This clonotype was counted at least ten times. V is TRBV7-9 and J is TRBJ1-2, with D hard to call. The CDR3 is made up of 15 amino acids. The V and J ends lost 1 base and 5 bases respectively, with 14 bases between them. Germline V gives CDR1 SEHNR, CDR2 FQNEAQ (reference sequence). Written as DNA, the CDR3 is TGTGCCAGCAGCTTAGAAGAATTAACAGATTATGGCTACACCTTC. Amino acids: CASSLEELTDYGYTF.

This clonotype was counted many times. V usage is TRBV2 and J usage is TRBJ1-5; 11 positions agree with TRBD1. Germline-derived CDR1 and CDR2 are SNHLY and FYNNEI. V shed 4 bases and J 5 bases; nucleotides not matched to a gene: 4. CDR3 length equals 15 residues. The DNA of the CDR3 is TGTGCCAGCAGTGGGGACAGGGGGTGGGATCAGCCCCAGCATTTT. This gives the protein CASSGDRGWDQPQHF.

Concerning this clonotype: A much larger clone sits a single nucleotide away, making a read error possible. Written as DNA, the CDR3 is TGTGCCAGCAATTTTCCCCAGGGTGAGCAGTTCTTC. This encodes CASNFPQGEQFF. The chain is built from TRBV6-2 or TRBV6-3 and TRBJ2-1; maybe TRBD1 (5 bases). The length of the CDR3 is 12 residues. The V and J ends lost 7 bases and 9 bases respectively, with 13 bases between them. In germline, CDR1 is MNHEY, CDR2 SVGEGT.

This clonotype came up many times. The chain combines TRBV19 with TRBJ1-4; D is undetermined. CDR3 length: 12 residues. The V gene's germline CDR1 is LNHDA and CDR2 SQIVND (reference sequence). Trimming stripped 9 bases from V and 8 bases from J, with 13 bases between. The CDR3 DNA sequence: TGTGCCAGCACGAAGAGGGAAGAAAAACTGTTTTTT. Amino acid sequence: CASTKREEKLFF.

Worth noting for this clonotype: A read error may explain this, as a much larger clone is one base away. The J gene is TRBJ1-5, the V gene TRBV4-1; D gene unclear. The CDR3 consists of 15 residues. Per the germline V gene, CDR1 is MGHRA and CDR2 is YSYEKL. CDR3 DNA: TGCGCCAGCAGCCAAGTGGGGAATAGCAATCAGCCCCGGCATTTT. Protein product: CASSQVGNSNQPRHF.

Comments on this clonotype: This may stem from a read error, because a much larger clone lies one nucleotide away. The V gene is TRBV19, the J gene TRBJ1-2, with 8 bases lining up with TRBD1. Germline V gene data show CDR1 as LNHDA and CDR2 as SQIVND (reference sequence). The CDR3 length is 14 residues. V shed 8 bases, J shed 4 bases, and the junction held 9 bases outside the gene matches. The CDR3 DNA sequence: TGTGCCAGTGGCGCAGGACAGGGTGTCTATGGCTACACCTTC. This codes for CASGAGQGVYGYTF.

The rearrangement links TRBV11-2 to TRBJ1-4; 10 bases align to TRBD1. The length of the CDR3 is 16 residues. With 2 bases clipped from V and 8 bases from J, the junction kept 8 bases outside the gene matches. Germline V gene lookup returns CDR1 SGHAT and CDR2 FQNNGV. DNA for the CDR3: TGTGCCAGCAGCTTAAAGTCCCGGGACAGGGGCGAAAAACTGTTTTTT. This sequence encodes CASSLKSRDRGEKLFF. Based on the CDR3 plus reference TRBV11-2 and TRBJ1-4, the full variable domain is EAGVAQSPRYKIIEKRQSVAFWCNPISGHATLYWYQQILGQGPKLLIQFQNNGVVDDSQLPKDRFSAERLKGVDSTLKIQPAKLEDSAVYLCASSLKSRDRGEKLFFGSGTQLSVL.

A word on this clonotype: A much larger clone differs by one base, so this may be a read error. The J gene is TRBJ2-7, the V gene TRBV3-1; D gene uncertain. The CDR3 consists of 14 residues. Germline lookup yields CDR1 LGHDT and CDR2 YNNKEL (reference sequence). Trimming took 0 bases from V and 5 from J, leaving 11 bases between them. The CDR3 region is CASSQDYLTNEQYF. CDR3 in DNA: TGTGCCAGCAGCCAAGATTACCTTACGAACGAGCAGTACTTC.